This TCR beta chain was sequenced during a study of control samples from healthy donors and cancer patients. This CDR3 spans 15 amino acids. V dropped 3 bases and J dropped 2; count of bases not matched to a gene: 7. Germline CDR1 reads SGHAT; CDR2 reads FQNNGV. Method: immunoSEQ multiplex PCR; TCRdb's copy keeps in-frame clones and lacks some. The sample has about 120,000 clones, about 90% seen once. This clonotype was sampled from a man in his fifties or sixties in good health. The source material was blood. The rearrangement links TRBV11-2 to TRBJ2-7; 7 positions match TRBD2. This CDR3 reads CASSFSASGAYEQYF. The CDR3 DNA sequence: TGTGCCAGCAGCTTTTCGGCTAGCGGAGCCTACGAGCAGTACTTC.